The rows below give T cell receptor beta chains drawn from one sample of a study of cytomegalovirus exposure and HLA in healthy donors. Only in-frame clones appear in the TCRdb table, and some are missing; sequencing was by immunoSEQ multiplex PCR. This sample has 130,000 to 150,000 clones, with more than 75% found just once. Sequenced sample: PBMCs. The receptors were sampled from a woman between 18 and 29 years old in good health and CMV-seropositive. CDR3s include the opening cysteine and the closing phenylalanine or tryptophan.

CASSLAGGLVEKLFF	TRBV5-1	TRBJ1-4
CASSSVQGSGYTF	TRBV7-9	TRBJ1-2
CASSFGRVEIAFF	TRBV7-2	TRBJ1-1
CASSLWAPNSNQPQHF	TRBV28	TRBJ1-5
CSVELVAGDTQYF	TRBV29-1	TRBJ2-3
CASSTGWGTSTDTQYF	TRBV5-1	TRBJ2-3
CASSSVDRGGEQYF	TRBV5-5	TRBJ2-7
CAAGGDSSYEQYF	TRBV6-6	TRBJ2-7
CASSSAGGADTQYF	TRBV7-6	TRBJ2-3
CASSLGPNQPQHF	TRBV27	TRBJ1-5
CASSSVNQPQHF	TRBV19	TRBJ1-5
CASSLAGGRATEAFF	TRBV7-6	TRBJ1-1
CASSLRDQVTITGTEAFF	TRBV7-8	TRBJ1-1
CASSLEQGTFYGYTF	TRBV7-6	TRBJ1-2
CAISDTSAITDTQYF	TRBV10-3	TRBJ2-3
CASSLPGQGGETQYF	TRBV7-6	TRBJ2-5
CASSPRKTVFEAFF	TRBV18	TRBJ1-1
CASQLLPANEKLFF	TRBV6-6	TRBJ1-4
CASSILYRGQLYEQYF	TRBV19	TRBJ2-7
CASSSSSSGGPSTQYF	TRBV11-2	TRBJ2-3
CASSESGYEQYF	TRBV7-9	.
CASSYRDGELFF	TRBV11-3	TRBJ2-2
CASSYQGSGYTF	TRBV6-1	TRBJ1-2
CASSQDLAAYSNQPQHF	TRBV4-3	TRBJ1-5
CASSPDRGSYNEQFF	TRBV19	TRBJ2-1
CATSTGATTYEQYF	TRBV6-1	TRBJ2-7
CASSLAGTEGQQQFF	TRBV5-4	TRBJ2-1
CASIGLAASTGELFF	TRBV2	TRBJ2-2
CASSGLAGGTDTQYF	TRBV6-5	TRBJ2-3
CASSKGAIQPQHF	TRBV19	TRBJ1-5
CAWSGWAIKGYTF	TRBV30	TRBJ1-2
CASNSRGFDSPLHF	TRBV19	TRBJ1-6
CASSEIDETNGQPQHF	TRBV6-1	TRBJ1-5
CASSIRGSGGPYEQYF	TRBV19	TRBJ2-7
CASSDPAGGAGGIHEQFF	TRBV10-2	TRBJ2-1
CASSGRWDSSNEKLFF	TRBV9	TRBJ1-4
CASSFPREKLFF	TRBV11-2	TRBJ1-4
CASSQMPGQGSTDTQYF	TRBV23-1	TRBJ2-3
CASRDRGFNEQYF	TRBV6-5	TRBJ2-7
CATSREGAGTGELFF	TRBV15	TRBJ2-2
CASRRPGQISGNTIYF	TRBV19	TRBJ1-3
CASSSTGGGYGYTF	TRBV7-9	TRBJ1-2
CAWSDGGVTEAFF	TRBV30	TRBJ1-1
CASNSKPYSNQPQHF	TRBV6-5	TRBJ1-5
CASSLGKLAGLETQYF	TRBV5-8	TRBJ2-5